Below, 19 T cell receptor beta chains from the same sample are listed, as sequenced in a study of T-cell memory formation after mild COVID-19. MiXCR, applied by TCRdb to the 5' RACE reads, yields one record per CDR3 protein. The sample holds 150,000 to 200,000 distinct CDR3 sequences, more than 15% seen once. The sequenced material came from PBMCs or a T cell subset sorted from them (not recorded which). Receptors were obtained from an adult woman who had mild COVID-19 (a few samples of this study predate the infection). Cell type and time point are not known.

This clonotype was counted a few times. The chain joins TRBV19 to TRBJ1-1; the match to TRBD1 covers 7 bases. V shed 4 bases, J shed 4 bases, and the junction held 9 bases outside the gene matches. CDR1 is LNHDA, CDR2 SQIVND, per germline (reference sequence). CDR3 size: 15 residues. The CDR3 protein is CASSKMTRGSTEAFF. DNA for the CDR3: TGTGCCAGTAGTAAAATGACCAGGGGGTCCACTGAAGCTTTCTTT.

The V and J genes are TRBV5-5 and TRBJ1-4; D is unclear. Germline CDR1 and CDR2: SGHKS and YYEKEE (reference sequence). The ends were cut back, 4 bases at V and 8 bases at J, with 15 bases in the middle. The CDR3 spans 14 residues. The CDR3 nucleotides read TGTGCCAGCAGCCTGGCTCCCATTGAGGAAAAACTGTTTTTT. Amino acid sequence: CASSLAPIEEKLFF.

The chain is built from TRBV5-1 and TRBJ2-1; D is possibly TRBD1 (6 bases). The V gene's germline CDR1 is SGHRS and CDR2 YFSETQ. CDR3 length: 15 amino acids. Deletions cut 6 bases from V and 6 bases from J, with 19 bases between. The chain's CDR3 is CASNTGQPGGNEQFF. CDR3 DNA sequence: TGCGCCAGCAATACGGGACAACCAGGCGGCAATGAGCAGTTCTTC.

There are many counts of this clonotype. The V gene is TRBV12-3 or TRBV12-4, the J gene TRBJ2-7; a weak D match, TRBD2 (6 bases). The ends were cut back, 5 bases at V and 4 bases at J, with 12 bases in the middle. The CDR3 consists of 13 residues. Here the CDR3 DNA reads TGTGCCAGCAGTCGTGGACTACCGTACGAGCAGTACTTC. Amino acid sequence: CASSRGLPYEQYF.

CDR3 amino acids: CASSLGDTDTEAFF. CDR3 nucleotide sequence: TGTGCCAGCAGCTTAGGGGACACGGACACTGAAGCTTTCTTT. The chain carries TRBV7-9 and TRBJ1-1, with D perhaps matching TRBD1 (6 bases). Germline CDR1 reads SEHNR; CDR2 reads FQNEAQ (reference sequence). This CDR3 spans 14 amino acids. Trimming removed 1 base at V and 3 bases at J, with 9 bases between.

This clonotype has more than one count but fewer than ten. V and J are TRBV6-2 or TRBV6-3 and TRBJ2-7; TRBD2 matches 9 bases. The CDR3 loop spans 19 amino acids. After removal of 2 bases from V and 4 bases from J, the junction contained 18 bases not matched to a gene. Germline V CDR1 and CDR2: MNHEY, SVGEGT. As DNA, the CDR3 is TGTGCCAGCAGTTACGCCATGAGGGGGACTAGCCTGACGGGGTACGAGCAGTACTTC. This translates into CASSYAMRGTSLTGYEQYF.

The V gene is TRBV3-1, the J gene TRBJ1-2, with D hard to call. Germline CDR1 LGHDT, CDR2 YNNKEL (reference sequence). This CDR3 region has 14 residues. V lost 1 base and J lost 0, with 6 bases in between. Written as DNA, the CDR3 is TGTGCCAGCAGCCAAGCAGGACCTAACTATGGCTACACCTTC. Amino acid sequence: CASSQAGPNYGYTF. Supplemented by reference TRBV3-1 and TRBJ1-2, the full variable domain reads DTAVSQTPKYLVTQMGNDKSIKCEQNLGHDTMYWYKQDSKKFLKIMFSYNNKELIINETVPNRFSPKSPDKAHLNLHINSLELGDSAVYFCASSQAGPNYGYTFGSGTRLTVV.

This clonotype was counted between two and nine times. This chain connects TRBV5-1 to TRBJ2-5; possibly TRBD2 for D (6 bases). The CDR3 has 18 residues. The germline gives CDR1 SGHRS, CDR2 YFSETQ. Between the trimmed V and J ends, which lost 5 bases and 1 base, there was a span of 24 bases. The CDR3 sequence is CASRTGVEHTFIQETQYF. CDR3 in DNA: TGCGCCAGCAGGACGGGGGTAGAACACACATTCATCCAAGAGACCCAGTACTTC.

Many counts were recorded for this clonotype. This CDR3 is CATSVSGRALYNEQFF. CDR3 DNA: TGTGCCACCAGTGTAAGCGGGAGGGCTCTCTACAATGAGCAGTTCTTC. The V call is TRBV24-1, the J call TRBJ2-1, with TRBD2 matching 10 bases. Looked up from germline, CDR1 is KGHDR and CDR2 is SFDVKD. Trimming removed 5 bases from V and 3 bases from J; junction bases left unmatched: 6. This CDR3 is built from 16 residues.

This clonotype was seen only a few times. The J gene is TRBJ2-6, the V gene TRBV7-3; TRBD2 is a possible D gene (5 bases). The CDR3 loop spans 16 amino acids. Germline CDR1 and CDR2: SGHTA and FQGTGA. V was cut by 3 bases and J by 0 bases, with 9 bases left in between. CDR3 loop: CASSFLSGSGANVLTF. The CDR3 nucleotides read TGTGCCAGCAGCTTTTTAAGCGGCTCTGGGGCCAACGTCCTGACTTTC.

Turning to this clonotype: A read error may explain this, as a much larger clone is one base away. The J gene is TRBJ2-1, the V gene TRBV11-3, with no clear D. The CDR3 is 12 amino acids. CDR1 and CDR2 from the germline V gene are SGHNT and YENEEA. V lost 6 bases and J 5 bases, leaving 8 bases between the germline ends. The CDR3 spells CASRRSDNEQFF. CDR3 sequence (DNA): TGTGCCAGCAGGAGGTCTGACAATGAGCAGTTCTTC.

Many counts were recorded for this clonotype. This sequence joins TRBV7-9 and TRBJ2-3; D is uncertain. The CDR3 has 15 residues. Per germline, CDR1 SEHNR and CDR2 FQNEAQ (reference sequence). V shed 5 bases and J shed 6 bases, with 18 bases lying between them. The CDR3 DNA reads as TGTGCCAGCAGCACCTTACAAGTTGGGGTCGATACGCAGTATTTT. This codes for CASSTLQVGVDTQYF.

This rearrangement joins TRBV12-3 or TRBV12-4 to TRBJ2-7; D may be TRBD1 or TRBD2 (5 bases each). CDR3 length: 12 amino acids. The V gene lost 7 bases and the J gene lost 3 bases, with 10 bases spanning the gap. The CDR3 protein is CASTPGGYEQYF. Here the CDR3 DNA reads TGTGCCAGCACCCCTGGGGGCTACGAGCAGTACTTC.

In its sample, this clonotype was seen a few times. The chain is built from TRBV23-1 and TRBJ2-1; TRBD1 matches 12 bases. Being an ORF, TRBV23-1 has a function that is uncertain. The J segment lost 8 bases and the V segment lost 0 bases, leaving 5 bases of the junction unmatched. This CDR3 has 16 residues. This chain's CDR3 is CASSQSPGQGADEQFF. In DNA, the CDR3 is TGCGCCAGCAGTCAATCACCGGGACAGGGGGCTGATGAGCAGTTCTTC.

This clonotype was detected ten times or more. The chain uses TRBV15 and TRBJ2-7; 9 bases align to TRBD2. With V trimmed by 2 bases and J by 2 bases, 7 bases remained unmatched. CDR3 length equals 16 residues. Germline V gene lookup returns CDR1 LNHNV and CDR2 YYDKDF (reference sequence). The CDR3 is CATSRLAGTKAYEQYF. The CDR3 DNA reads TGTGCCACCAGCAGACTAGCGGGGACTAAAGCCTACGAGCAGTACTTC.

V gene TRBV30 combines with J gene TRBJ2-7; 12 bases align to TRBD2. This CDR3 comprises 14 residues. V gave up 4 bases and J gave up 9 bases; unmatched junction bases: 10. CDR1 and CDR2 from the germline V gene are GTSNPN and SVGIG (reference sequence). The CDR3 DNA reads as TGTGCCTGGAACCTCGGACTAGCGGGGATGGTGCAGTACTTC. This gives the protein CAWNLGLAGMVQYF.

This clonotype was observed a handful of times. This chain links TRBV30 with TRBJ2-7, with a weak D call TRBD2 (7 bases). Germline assignment: CDR1 GTSNPN and CDR2 SVGIG (reference sequence). V was shortened by 0 bases and J by 3 bases, with 12 bases between the two germline ends. The CDR3 extends over 14 amino acids. The CDR3 DNA sequence: TGTGCCTGGAGTGTAGGGGGGGCACGCTACGAGCAGTACTTC. Protein: CAWSVGGARYEQYF.

This clonotype was detected only a few times. The junction differs from germline at one of its ends, possibly a read error. This chain joins TRBV20-1 and TRBJ2-1; 7 bases fit TRBD2. Looked up from germline, CDR1 is DFQATT and CDR2 is SNEGSKA (reference sequence). This CDR3 has 15 residues. The CDR3 protein is CSARGSGRSYNEQFF. DNA of the CDR3: TGCAGTGCCAGAGGATCCGGGAGGAGCTACAATGAGCAGTTCTTC.

This clonotype occurred a few times. The gene calls are TRBV23-1 and TRBJ2-7; 8 bases match TRBD1. TRBV23-1 belongs to the ORF category, with a function that is uncertain. V lost 3 bases to trimming and J lost 6 bases; unmatched junction nucleotides: 10. The CDR3 is made up of 15 amino acids. The CDR3 region is CASSHPRTGRGEQYF. Here the CDR3 DNA reads TGCGCCAGCAGTCACCCCCGGACAGGGAGAGGCGAGCAGTACTTC.